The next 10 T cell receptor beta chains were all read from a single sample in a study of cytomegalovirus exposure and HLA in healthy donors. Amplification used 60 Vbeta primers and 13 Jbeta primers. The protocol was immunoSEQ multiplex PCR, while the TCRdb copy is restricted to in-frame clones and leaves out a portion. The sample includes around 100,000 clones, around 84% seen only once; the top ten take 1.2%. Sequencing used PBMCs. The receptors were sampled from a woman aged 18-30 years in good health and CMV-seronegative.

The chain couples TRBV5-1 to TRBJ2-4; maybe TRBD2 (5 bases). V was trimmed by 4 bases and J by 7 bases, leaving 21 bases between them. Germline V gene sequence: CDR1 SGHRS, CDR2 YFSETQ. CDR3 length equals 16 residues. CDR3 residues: CASSHGWGEGFNIQYF. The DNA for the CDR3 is TGCGCCAGCAGCCACGGTTGGGGTGAGGGCTTTAACATTCAGTACTTC.

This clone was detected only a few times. CDR3 in DNA: TGTGCCAGCAGCTTGGGACTAGCGGGAGGGCCTACCTACGAGCAGTACTTC. Protein: CASSLGLAGGPTYEQYF. V is TRBV5-5 and J is TRBJ2-7, with TRBD2 matching 14 bases. The germline V gene encodes CDR1 SGHKS and CDR2 YYEKEE (reference sequence). The CDR3 covers 17 residues. J was trimmed by 2 bases and V by 0 bases; bases with no gene match: 4.

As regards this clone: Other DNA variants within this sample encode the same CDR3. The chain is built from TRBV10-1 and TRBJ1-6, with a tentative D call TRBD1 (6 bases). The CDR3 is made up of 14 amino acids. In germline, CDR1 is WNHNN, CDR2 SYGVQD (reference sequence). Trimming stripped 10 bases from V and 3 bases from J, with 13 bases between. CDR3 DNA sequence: TGCGCCAACCAGACAGGTGACTATAATTCACCCCTCCACTTT. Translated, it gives CANQTGDYNSPLHF.

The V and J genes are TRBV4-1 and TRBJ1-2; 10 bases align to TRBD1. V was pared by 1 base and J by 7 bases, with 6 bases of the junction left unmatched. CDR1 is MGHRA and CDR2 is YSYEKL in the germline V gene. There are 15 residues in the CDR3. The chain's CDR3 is CASSQVRQGAIGYTF. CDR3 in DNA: TGCGCCAGCAGCCAAGTTAGACAGGGGGCCATTGGCTACACCTTC.

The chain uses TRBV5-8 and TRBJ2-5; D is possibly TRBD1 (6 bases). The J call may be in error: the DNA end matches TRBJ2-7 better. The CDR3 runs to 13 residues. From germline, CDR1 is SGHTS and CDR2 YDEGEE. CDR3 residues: CASSLVQGNEQYF. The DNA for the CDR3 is TGTGCCAGCAGCTTGGTTCAGGGGAACGAGCAGTACTTC.

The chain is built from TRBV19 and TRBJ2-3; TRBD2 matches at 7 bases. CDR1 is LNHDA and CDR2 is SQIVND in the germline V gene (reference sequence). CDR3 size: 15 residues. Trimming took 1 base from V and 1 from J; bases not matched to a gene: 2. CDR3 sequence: CASSIVGLGTDTQYF. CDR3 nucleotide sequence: TGTGCCAGTAGTATAGTCGGACTAGGCACAGATACGCAGTATTTT.

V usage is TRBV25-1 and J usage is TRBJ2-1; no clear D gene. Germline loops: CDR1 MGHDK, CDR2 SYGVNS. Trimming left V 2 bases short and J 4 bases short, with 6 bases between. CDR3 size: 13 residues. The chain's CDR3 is CASSEIGYNEQFF. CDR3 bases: TGTGCCAGCAGTGAAATCGGGTACAATGAGCAGTTCTTC. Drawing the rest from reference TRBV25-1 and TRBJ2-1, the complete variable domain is EADIYQTPRYLVIGTGKKITLECSQTMGHDKMYWYQQDPGMELHLIHYSYGVNSTEKGDLSSESTVSRIRTEHFPLTLESARPSHTSQYLCASSEIGYNEQFFGPGTRLTVL.

CDR3 sequence (DNA): TGTGCCAGCAGCCGGACCGGGACTTACTCCTACAATGAGCAGTTCTTC. Translating it yields CASSRTGTYSYNEQFF. This chain connects TRBV7-2 to TRBJ2-1; TRBD2 might be the D (6 bases). V gave up 5 bases and J gave up 0 bases, with 14 bases separating them. The germline V gene encodes CDR1 SGHTA and CDR2 FQGNSA. This CDR3 has 16 amino acids. Together with reference TRBV7-2 and TRBJ2-1, the CDR3 gives the full variable domain: GAGVSQSPSNKVTEKGKDVELRCDPISGHTALYWYRQSLGQGLEFLIYFQGNSAPDKSGLPSDRFSAERTGGSVSTLTIQRTQQEDSAVYLCASSRTGTYSYNEQFFGPGTRLTVL.

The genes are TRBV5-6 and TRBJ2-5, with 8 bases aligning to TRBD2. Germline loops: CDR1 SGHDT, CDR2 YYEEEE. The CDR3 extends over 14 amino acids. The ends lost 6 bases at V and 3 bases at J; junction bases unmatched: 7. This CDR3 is CASNNGGGEETQYF. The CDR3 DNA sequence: TGTGCCAGCAATAACGGGGGGGGAGAAGAGACCCAGTACTTC.

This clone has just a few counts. CDR3 nucleotide sequence: TGTGCCAGCACCTTAGCGGGATCTTCCTACGAGCAGTACTTC. Amino acid sequence: CASTLAGSSYEQYF. The chain has TRBV5-6 and TRBJ2-7, with TRBD2 matching over 8 bases. V gave up 6 bases and J gave up 1 base; unmatched junction bases: 6. The germline CDR1 and CDR2 sequences are SGHDT and YYEEEE. This CDR3 region has 14 residues. Drawing the rest from reference TRBV5-6 and TRBJ2-7, the complete variable domain is DAGVTQSPTHLIKTRGQQVTLRCSPKSGHDTVSWYQQALGQGPQFIFQYYEEEERQRGNFPDRFSGHQFPNYSSELNVNALLLGDSALYLCASTLAGSSYEQYFGPGTRLTVT.